Following are 14 T cell receptor beta chains from one sample sequenced in a study of response to subunit inactivated influenza vaccine. Via MiXCR, TCRdb re-called the RT-PCR reads, giving one row per CDR3 protein. The sample carries 800,000 to 1,000,000 distinct CDR3 sequences, around 20% recorded once. Sequenced material: PBMCs from blood, taken around 5 days after vaccination. These receptors all come from a man aged 50 to 60 who received an inactivated influenza vaccine.

This clonotype occurred a few times. The chain recombines TRBV12-3 or TRBV12-4 with TRBJ2-1; 12 nucleotides align to TRBD2. This CDR3 contains 16 residues. After removal of 3 bases from V and 4 bases from J, the junction contained 4 bases not matched to a gene. CDR3: CASSLPGLAGYNEQFF. CDR3 coding DNA: TGTGCCAGCAGTTTGCCGGGACTAGCGGGTTACAATGAGCAGTTCTTC.

This clonotype came up a few times. The chain joins TRBV20-1 to TRBJ2-7; 7 nucleotides match TRBD2. V was clipped by 3 bases and J by 2 bases; unmatched bases: 7. There are 14 residues in the CDR3. Germline V gives CDR1 DFQATT, CDR2 SNEGSKA (reference sequence). CDR3 coding DNA: TGCAGTGCTAGGAAAATAGCGGGTCCCTACGAGCAGTACTTC. Residues: CSARKIAGPYEQYF.

This clonotype was seen a few times. The CDR3 loop reads CASRTSPGGTDTQYF. CDR3 bases: TGTGCCAGCAGGACCTCACCGGGGGGCACAGATACGCAGTATTTT. The chain uses TRBV12-3 or TRBV12-4 and TRBJ2-3; D may be TRBD2 (6 bases). This CDR3 has 15 residues. V dropped 6 bases and J dropped 1 base, with 14 bases sitting between them.

The chain couples TRBV15 to TRBJ2-7; TRBD2 matches at 9 bases. CDR3 length equals 15 residues. V dropped 3 bases and J dropped 6; count of bases not matched to a gene: 9. The germline V gene has CDR1 LNHNV and CDR2 YYDKDF (reference sequence). CDR3 coding DNA: TGTGCCACCAGCAGGCCTAGCGGGACTTTGTCCGAGCAGTACTTC. It translates to CATSRPSGTLSEQYF. The full variable domain, completed using reference TRBV15 and TRBJ2-7, is DAMVIQNPRYQVTQFGKPVTLSCSQTLNHNVMYWYQQKSSQAPKLLFHYYDKDFNNEADTPDNFQSRRPNTSFCFLDIRSPGLGDTAMYLCATSRPSGTLSEQYFGPGTRLTVT.

The gene calls are TRBV4-1 and TRBJ2-7; TRBD1 matches 8 bases. The J segment lost 4 bases and the V segment lost 7 bases, leaving 6 bases of the junction unmatched. The length of the CDR3 is 13 residues. Germline V gene data show CDR1 as MGHRA and CDR2 as YSYEKL. The CDR3 sequence is CASIPTGVYEQYF. CDR3 nucleotides: TGCGCCAGCATCCCGACAGGGGTGTACGAGCAGTACTTC.

V and J are TRBV30 and TRBJ2-1; possible D gene TRBD1, 6 bases. From germline, CDR1 is GTSNPN and CDR2 SVGIG (reference sequence). The CDR3 length is 12 residues. Trimming pared 2 bases from V and 7 bases from J, leaving 9 bases between. This CDR3 is CAWSRQVNEQFF. The CDR3 DNA is TGTGCCTGGAGTCGACAGGTGAATGAGCAGTTCTTC. The full variable domain, rest sourced from reference TRBV30 and TRBJ2-1, is SQTIHQWPATLVQPVGSPLSLECTVEGTSNPNLYWYRQAAGRGLQLLFYSVGIGQISSEVPQNLSASRPQDRQFILSSKKLLLSDSGFYLCAWSRQVNEQFFGPGTRLTVL.

The chain has TRBV7-9 and TRBJ2-5, with no clear D. Germline CDR1 SEHNR, CDR2 FQNEAQ (reference sequence). The V and J ends lost 2 bases and 6 bases respectively, with 10 bases between them. CDR3 size: 13 residues. The CDR3 sequence: CASSLNPTKTQYF. CDR3 DNA: TGTGCCAGCAGCTTAAACCCCACGAAGACCCAGTACTTC.

This clonotype was recorded a few times. V and J are TRBV10-2 and TRBJ1-1; no clear D. Trimming left V 6 bases short and J 1 base short, with 15 bases between. The CDR3 spans 15 residues. The germline CDR1 and CDR2 sequences are WSHSY and SAAADI. This CDR3 reads CASSRNGVTNTEAFF. The CDR3 region has the DNA TGCGCCAGCAGCAGAAACGGGGTGACGAACACTGAAGCTTTCTTT.

This clonotype was picked up many times. The chain is built from TRBV4-2 and TRBJ2-2; D gene unclear. The CDR3 is 13 amino acids. Germline V lookup: CDR1 LGHNA, CDR2 YNFKEQ. Trimming pared 1 base from V and 5 bases from J, leaving 5 bases between. Here the CDR3 reads CASSQVDTGELFF. Here the CDR3 DNA reads TGTGCCAGCAGCCAAGTAGATACCGGGGAGCTGTTTTTT.

This clonotype was observed a handful of times. The chain combines TRBV4-1 with TRBJ2-2; D gene ambiguous. The CDR3 runs to 15 residues. The V end lost 4 bases, the J end lost 6 bases, and 15 bases lay between the germline ends. In germline, CDR1 is MGHRA, CDR2 YSYEKL. CDR3: CASSPRATDAGELFF. The CDR3 coding sequence is TGCGCCAGCAGCCCCCGGGCTACCGACGCCGGGGAGCTGTTTTTT.

This clonotype was counted only a few times. The J gene is TRBJ2-3, the V gene TRBV12-3 or TRBV12-4; D gene unclear. The CDR3 contains 13 residues. The V gene lost 3 bases and the J gene lost 0 bases, with 4 bases spanning the gap. The CDR3 nucleotides read TGTGCCAGCAGTTTTATGAGCACAGATACGCAGTATTTT. Its protein is CASSFMSTDTQYF.

There are a few counts of this clonotype. The chain recombines TRBV29-1 with TRBJ2-1; 10 bases match TRBD2. CDR1 and CDR2 (germline): SQVTM, ANQGSEA. Trimming removed 4 bases from V and 4 bases from J; junction bases left unmatched: 4. The CDR3 has 14 amino acids. The CDR3, as DNA: TGCAGCGTTGCGTGGACTAGCGGATACAATGAGCAGTTCTTC. Translated: CSVAWTSGYNEQFF.

This clonotype has a count of ten or more. V is TRBV7-6 and J is TRBJ2-3; D assignment may be TRBD1 or TRBD2 (5 bases each). The CDR3 is 13 amino acids. Germline assignment: CDR1 SGHVS and CDR2 FNYEAQ. Between the trimmed V and J ends, which lost 5 bases and 5 bases, there was a span of 11 bases. CDR3 in DNA: TGTGCCAGCAGCCGGGACGCCGGAGATACGCAGTATTTT. Its translation is CASSRDAGDTQYF.

In this sample, this clonotype turned up many times. The chain is built from TRBV18 and TRBJ1-1; tentative D call: TRBD1 (6 bases). Trimming shortened V by 3 bases and J by 0 bases, and 11 bases separated the two germline ends. Germline CDR1 reads KGHSH; CDR2 reads LQKENI. The CDR3 spans 15 residues. The CDR3 nucleotides are TGTGCCAGCTCACCTCCACAGGGCCTGAACACTGAAGCTTTCTTT. Its protein is CASSPPQGLNTEAFF.